This T cell receptor beta chain derives from a study of T cell repertoires in aging, cancer and after chemotherapy. Study overall: Roughly 8.9 million TCR reads were in the whole dataset. Study-wide points: Age-matched healthy donors had significantly more diverse, less clonal blood TCR repertoires than untreated cancer patients. In healthy donors, age-related TCR diversity loss mainly reflected lost richness. Immunological memory after chemotherapy cannot be judged from the repertoire data.

There are 15 residues in the CDR3. Trimming cost V 0 bases and J 2 bases; bases outside gene matches: 2. Germline CDR1 reads SEHNR; CDR2 reads FQNEAQ (reference sequence). Amplification of TCR beta used genomic DNA extracted from peripheral blood. Rearranged V-D-J TRB sequences were amplified with a mixed TRB-A/B primer pool. TCRdb re-analysed the multiplex PCR reads in MiXCR, keeping a single row per CDR3 protein. Among 15,000 to 20,000 distinct CDR3 sequences listed, around 40% were seen once. Points on this clonotype: What it binds is unknown.

V and J are TRBV7-9 and TRBJ2-7, with 9 bases identical to TRBD2. The sequenced sample was blood. The TCR originated in a human donor with a solid tumor. The CDR3 bases are TGTGCCAGCAGCTTAGCTAGCGGGGGAACCTACGAGCAGTACTTC. This gives the protein CASSLASGGTYEQYF.